This T cell receptor beta chain was captured in a study of cytomegalovirus exposure and HLA in healthy donors. Study outcomes and limitations: The study listed 164 cytomegalovirus-associated TCR beta chains. Rarity characterized most TCR sequences, yet some public TCRs appeared in many donors.

This table comes from immunoSEQ multiplex PCR, and its TCRdb copy is limited to in-frame clones, with some not included. The sample gives 350,000 or so clones, roughly 88% of which show up once; about 0.91% is in the top ten. The CDR3 contains 15 residues. V was pared by 1 base and J by 7 bases, with 14 bases between. From germline, CDR1 is MDHEN and CDR2 SYDVKM. Worth noting for this clone: The antigen remains undetermined.

The origin of this receptor is a woman younger than 35 in good health and CMV-seronegative. The chain employs TRBV28 and TRBJ1-5; D not certain. The sequencing input was PBMCs. CDR3 loop: CASSLSGGTIQPQHF. In nucleotides, the CDR3 is TGTGCCAGCAGTTTATCTGGCGGTACAATCCAGCCCCAGCATTTT.